This T cell receptor (beta chain) was retrieved from a study of T-cell memory formation after mild COVID-19. One entry per CDR3 protein results from TCRdb running MiXCR on the 5' RACE reads. In the table there are about 440,000 distinct CDR3 sequences, roughly 20% of which are singletons. J gave up 1 base and V 4 bases, and 2 bases lay outside the gene matches. Germline V gene lookup returns CDR1 DFQATT and CDR2 SNEGSKA (reference sequence). The CDR3 runs to 13 residues. Material for sequencing was PBMCs or a T cell subset sorted from them (not recorded which). The sequence derives from an adult woman who had mild COVID-19 (a few samples of this study predate the infection). Cell type and time point are not known. This rearrangement joins TRBV20-1 to TRBJ2-3; 7 bases line up with TRBD2. The CDR3 DNA is TGCAGTGCTACCAGCGGGGGCACAGATACGCAGTATTTT. Translated, it gives CSATSGGTDTQYF.